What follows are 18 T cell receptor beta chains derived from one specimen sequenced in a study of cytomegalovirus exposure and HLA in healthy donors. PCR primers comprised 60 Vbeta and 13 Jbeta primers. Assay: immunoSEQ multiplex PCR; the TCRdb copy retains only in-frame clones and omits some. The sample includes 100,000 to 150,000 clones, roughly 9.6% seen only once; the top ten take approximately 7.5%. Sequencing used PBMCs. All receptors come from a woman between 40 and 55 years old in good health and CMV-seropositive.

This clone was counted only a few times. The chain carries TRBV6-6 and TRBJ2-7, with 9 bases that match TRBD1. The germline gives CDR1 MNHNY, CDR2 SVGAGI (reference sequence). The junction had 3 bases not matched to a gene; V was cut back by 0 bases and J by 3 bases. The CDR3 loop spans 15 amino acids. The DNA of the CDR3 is TGTGCCAGCAGTTACTCCTCGGGACAGGGCTACGAGCAGTACTTC. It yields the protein CASSYSSGQGYEQYF.

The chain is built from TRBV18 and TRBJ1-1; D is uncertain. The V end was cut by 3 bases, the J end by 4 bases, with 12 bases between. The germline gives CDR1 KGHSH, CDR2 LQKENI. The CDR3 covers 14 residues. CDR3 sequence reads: CASSPKGGPTEAFF. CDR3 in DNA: TGTGCCAGCTCACCGAAGGGAGGGCCCACTGAAGCTTTCTTT.

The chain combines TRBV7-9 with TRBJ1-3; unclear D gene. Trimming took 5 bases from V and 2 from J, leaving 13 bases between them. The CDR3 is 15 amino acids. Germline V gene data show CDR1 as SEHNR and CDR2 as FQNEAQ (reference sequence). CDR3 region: CASSINPGTGNTIYF. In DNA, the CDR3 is TGTGCCAGCAGCATAAATCCGGGGACTGGAAACACCATATATTTT.

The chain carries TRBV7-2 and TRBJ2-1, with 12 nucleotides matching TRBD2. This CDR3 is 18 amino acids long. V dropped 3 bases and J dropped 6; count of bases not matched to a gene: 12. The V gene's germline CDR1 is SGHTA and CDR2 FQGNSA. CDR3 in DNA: TGTGCCAGCAGCTTCGGGGTGTCAGGGACTAGCGGGCGCAATGAGCAGTTCTTC. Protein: CASSFGVSGTSGRNEQFF.

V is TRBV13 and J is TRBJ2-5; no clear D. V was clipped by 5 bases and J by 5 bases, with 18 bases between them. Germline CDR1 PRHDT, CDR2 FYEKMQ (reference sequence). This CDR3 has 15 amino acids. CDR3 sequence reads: CASSPSPKFGETQYF. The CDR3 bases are TGTGCCAGCAGCCCTTCCCCCAAATTCGGTGAGACCCAGTACTTC.

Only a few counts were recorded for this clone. CDR3 nucleotides: TGCAGCGTTGAAGAGCTCGGGTTGACCCCGAACACTGAAGCTTTCTTT. Residues: CSVEELGLTPNTEAFF. The rearrangement joins TRBV29-1 to TRBJ1-1; the D is unclear. This CDR3 region has 16 residues. Germline CDR1 and CDR2: SQVTM and ANQGSEA. Trimming pared 0 bases from V and 1 base from J, leaving 15 bases between.

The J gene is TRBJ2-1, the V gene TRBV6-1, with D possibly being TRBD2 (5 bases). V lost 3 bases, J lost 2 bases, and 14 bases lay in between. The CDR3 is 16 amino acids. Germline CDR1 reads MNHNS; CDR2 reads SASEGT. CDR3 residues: CASSERGSSAYNEQFF. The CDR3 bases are TGTGCCAGCAGTGAGCGTGGGAGTTCCGCCTACAATGAGCAGTTCTTC.

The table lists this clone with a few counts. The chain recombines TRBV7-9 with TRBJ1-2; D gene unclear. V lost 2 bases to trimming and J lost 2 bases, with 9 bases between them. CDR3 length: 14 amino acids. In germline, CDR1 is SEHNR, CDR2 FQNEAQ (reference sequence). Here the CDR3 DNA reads TGTGCCAGCAGCTTACGGTCGGGAAACTATGGCTACACCTTC. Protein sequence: CASSLRSGNYGYTF. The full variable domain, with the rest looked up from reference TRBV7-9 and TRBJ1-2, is DTGVSQNPRHKITKRGQNVTFRCDPISEHNRLYWYRQTLGQGPEFLTYFQNEAQLEKSRLLSDRFSAERPKGSFSTLEIQRTEQGDSAMYLCASSLRSGNYGYTFGSGTRLTVV.

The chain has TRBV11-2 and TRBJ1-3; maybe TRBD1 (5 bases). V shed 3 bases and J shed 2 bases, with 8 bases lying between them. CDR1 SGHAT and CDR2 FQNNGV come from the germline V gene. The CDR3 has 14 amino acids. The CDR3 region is CASSFDRAGNTIYF. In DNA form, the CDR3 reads TGTGCCAGCAGCTTCGACAGAGCTGGAAACACCATATATTTT.

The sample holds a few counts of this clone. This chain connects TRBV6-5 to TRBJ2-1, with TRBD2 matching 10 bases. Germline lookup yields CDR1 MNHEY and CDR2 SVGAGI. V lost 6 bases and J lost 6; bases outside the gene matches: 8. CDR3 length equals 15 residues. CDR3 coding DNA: TGTGCCAGCAGCCAAAGCGGGGGGGCCGGCAATGAGCAGTTCTTC. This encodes CASSQSGGAGNEQFF.

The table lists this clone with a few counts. CDR3 in DNA: TGTGCCAGCAGCCCCGGCGGGACAGGGGCGGACTATGGCTACACCTTC. Residues: CASSPGGTGADYGYTF. J is TRBJ1-2 and V is TRBV5-4; the match to TRBD1 covers 10 bases. The CDR3 has 16 residues. Germline loops: CDR1 SGHNT, CDR2 YYREEE (reference sequence). J gave up 3 bases and V 4 bases, and 9 bases lay outside the gene matches.

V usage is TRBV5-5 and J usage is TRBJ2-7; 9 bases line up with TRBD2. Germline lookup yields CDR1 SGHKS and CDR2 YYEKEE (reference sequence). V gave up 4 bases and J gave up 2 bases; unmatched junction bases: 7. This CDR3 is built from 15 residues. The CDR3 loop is CASSISGGETYEQYF. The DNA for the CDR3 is TGTGCCAGCAGCATTAGCGGGGGCGAGACCTACGAGCAGTACTTC.

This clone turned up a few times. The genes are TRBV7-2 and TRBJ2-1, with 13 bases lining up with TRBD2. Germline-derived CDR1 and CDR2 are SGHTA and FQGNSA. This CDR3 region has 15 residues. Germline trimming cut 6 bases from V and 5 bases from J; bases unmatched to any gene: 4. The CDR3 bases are TGTGCCAGCAGGGGCGGGACTAGCGGGGACAATGAGCAGTTCTTC. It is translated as CASRGGTSGDNEQFF. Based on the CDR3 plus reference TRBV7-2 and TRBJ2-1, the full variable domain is GAGVSQSPSNKVTEKGKDVELRCDPISGHTALYWYRQSLGQGLEFLIYFQGNSAPDKSGLPSDRFSAERTGGSVSTLTIQRTQQEDSAVYLCASRGGTSGDNEQFFGPGTRLTVL.

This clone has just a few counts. This CDR3 is CASSPRRGYEQYF. The CDR3 bases are TGTGCCAGCTCACCTCGCAGGGGCTACGAGCAGTACTTC. The chain carries TRBV18 and TRBJ2-5; D might be TRBD1 (6 bases). The DNA end is more similar to TRBJ2-7, so the J call may be wrong. Germline CDR1 is KGHSH and CDR2 is LQKENI. The CDR3 sequence is 13 residues long.

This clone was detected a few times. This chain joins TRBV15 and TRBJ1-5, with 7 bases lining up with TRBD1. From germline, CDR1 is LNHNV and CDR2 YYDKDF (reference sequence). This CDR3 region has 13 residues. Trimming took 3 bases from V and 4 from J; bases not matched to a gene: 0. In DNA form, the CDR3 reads TGTGCCACCAGCAGGGACAGGAATCAGCCCCAGCATTTT. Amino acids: CATSRDRNQPQHF.

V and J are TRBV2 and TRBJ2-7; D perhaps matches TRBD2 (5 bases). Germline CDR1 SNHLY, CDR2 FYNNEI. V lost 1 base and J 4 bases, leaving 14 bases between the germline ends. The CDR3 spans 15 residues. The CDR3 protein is CASSEGNPGLYEQYV. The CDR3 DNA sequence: TGTGCCAGCAGTGAAGGAAATCCGGGATTATACGAGCAGTACGTC.

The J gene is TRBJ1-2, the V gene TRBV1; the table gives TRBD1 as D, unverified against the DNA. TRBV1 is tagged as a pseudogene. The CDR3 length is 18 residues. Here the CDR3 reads CTSSQAKPGTDAPYGYTF. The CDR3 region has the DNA TGCACCAGCAGCCAAGCGAAACCCGGGACAGATGCGCCTTATGGCTACACCTTC.

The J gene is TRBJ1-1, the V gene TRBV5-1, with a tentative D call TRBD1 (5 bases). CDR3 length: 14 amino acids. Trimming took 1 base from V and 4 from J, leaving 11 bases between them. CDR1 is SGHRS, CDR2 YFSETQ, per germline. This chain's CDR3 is CASSLRAGPTEAFF. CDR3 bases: TGCGCCAGCAGCTTGCGGGCAGGGCCCACTGAAGCTTTCTTT.